This paragraph reports one T cell receptor beta chain. Looked up from germline, CDR1 is SQVTM and CDR2 is ANQGSEA. The CDR3 extends over 12 amino acids. Trimming took 5 bases from V and 6 from J; bases not matched to a gene: 2. Sequencing of TCR beta, carried out with a high-throughput approach, was applied to CD8+ and CD4+ T cells from the blood. Treatment-naive patients with stable or active relapsing-remitting disease served as multiple sclerosis controls. Through negative isolation, CD4+ and CD8+ T cells were obtained, while TEMRA cells were enriched using FACS. The RNA input was about 0.45 to 1 ug, and it was reverse transcribed with random hexamers. A multiplex approach, immunoSEQ multiplex PCR, amplified TCR beta CDR3 across 54 Vbeta and 13 Jbeta. One entry per CDR3 protein results from TCRdb running MiXCR on the immunoSEQ multiplex PCR reads. The sample lists hundreds of thousands of distinct CDR3 sequences, about 96% occurring once.

The data stem from a study of CD8 T cells in Susac syndrome. The chain carries TRBV29-1 and TRBJ1-2, with 11 bases that match TRBD1. The origin of this receptor is a human donor with multiple sclerosis. What was sequenced was CD4+ T cells from PBMCs. CDR3 nucleotide sequence: TGCAGCGTTTCGGGACAGGGGGATGGCTACACCTTC. It translates to CSVSGQGDGYTF.